This TCR beta chain appears in the sequencing data of a study of cytomegalovirus exposure and HLA in healthy donors listed by TCRdb under 2017. Regarding the complete study: An earlier analysis of about 530 of the donors reported 276 Gb of sequence data and roughly 120 million unique TCR beta sequences obtained from around 190 million T cells. All discovery cohort repertoires had been generated on a single sequencing platform. Donor age, sex, ethnicity and CMV serostatus were compiled alongside the repertoire data. An earlier analysis of around 540 of the donors applied high-throughput TCR beta sequencing to assess whether each TCR beta V gene segment acted as functional or pseudogenic. A later analysis re-analyzed previously published TCR beta repertoires from 666 donors and added high-resolution HLA genotyping to study TCR occurrence patterns. An early release that covered 500 to 800 HLA-typed donors contained 250 to 350 gigabases of sequencing data and 80 million or so unique TCR sequences. The genetic ancestry cluster associated with self-reported Caucasian donors included over 65% of the roughly 400 genotyped donors. Typing coverage differed by locus: A, B, C, DRB1 and DQB1 were typed in about 620-640 donors, DQA1 in about 560, DPA1 in over 600, and DPB1 in approximately 450. Across 300 to 400 genotyped donors of the cohort, an average of roughly 250,000 unique TCR beta nucleotide sequences per donor were sequenced, and roughly 18% of those sequences were non-productive. The study profiled the T cell repertoires of hundreds of subjects by immunosequencing and related them to cytomegalovirus serostatus. Several DR-DQ haplotypes were treated as single units for association and clustering because of strong linkage in the cohort. Rather than drawing on any new phenotypic data, the later analysis identified candidate immune exposures from TCR beta sequences and the way those sequences occurred across donors. In addition to the first cohort of roughly 670 subjects, a separate validation cohort of under 150 different subjects was used. The aim of the study was to test whether cataloging public T cell receptors could identify signatures of past pathogen exposure. HLA typing included class I and class II loci at four-digit resolution. A later genetic analysis used genome-wide SNP genotypes for about 65% of the roughly 700 donors, treating that subset as a discovery cohort. To predict cytomegalovirus infection status, the study combined high-throughput TCR immunosequencing, statistical association of individual TCRs with disease status, and machine learning.

Details on this clone: What antigen it recognizes has not been identified. Base qualities are not recorded, but no much larger clone differs from it by a single base.

Study-wide conclusions, independent of this receptor: A later analysis found that TCR association rates varied across HLA loci, with DRB1 alleles showing the most associated TCRs and HLA-C alleles the fewest. According to a later analysis, parvovirus B19, influenza, CMV and Epstein-Barr virus appeared linked to several top co-occurrence clusters. Three of the identified cytomegalovirus-associated TCR beta chains were confirmed in vitro to be specific for cytomegalovirus antigens. Linkage disequilibrium might explain the correlated functional status among segregating V segments, but an unknown experimental factor could not be excluded. The study listed 150 to 200 TCR beta chains as associated with cytomegalovirus. According to a later analysis, most CMV-associated TCR beta chains appeared to be HLA-restricted, and the HLA associations seemed to be driven largely by CMV exposure. Broadly in line with IMGT annotations, most TCR beta V segments showed up in productive rearrangements about 87% or about 30% of the time in an earlier analysis of approximately 640 of the donors. The earlier analysis of approximately 590 of the donors excluded some 15 rarely observed V segments, including chromosome 9 orphons, because counts were too low. A group of highly shared sequence variants was considered likely to be a technical artifact of the sequencing pipeline. Sequencing depth was assumed to be roughly uniform across donors in the presence/absence analyses, though that assumption may not hold. The authors suggested that the approach could potentially be generalized to other disease states and immunological phenotypes. CMV serostatus was the only immune exposure information available for the cohort. A further reported finding was that TCR beta sequences accurately predicted the HLA-A and HLA-B alleles for most subjects in the first cohort. Compared with equally common non-associated chains, HLA-associated TCR beta chains in a later analysis were more clonally expanded and had lower generation probabilities. Because HLA typing was missing for some donors at each locus, association tests included only the typed subset. While some public TCRs were present in many individuals, most TCR sequences turned up only very rarely across donors. Strong co-occurrence of HLA alleles, especially DR and DQ, made assigning TCR associations to individual alleles difficult. In both the original and validation cohorts, the classifier was reported to diagnose cytomegalovirus status with high specificity and sensitivity. According to a later genetic analysis, donors in an Asian-associated ancestry cluster had fewer N-insertions in productive TCRs than the approximately 700-donor mean. At a false discovery rate of 0.05, a later analysis linked under 20,000 TCR beta sequences to specific HLA alleles. Only TCR beta chains were sequenced in this cohort, and the absence of alpha or paired-chain data limited detectable features. A later genetic analysis associated a missense DCLRE1C variant with V-gene and J-gene trimming of TCR beta chains, and an independent cohort replicated the association.

The library came from the immunoSEQ multiplex PCR assay. The multiplex PCR relied on a mix of 60 forward primers for TCR Vbeta segments and 13 reverse primers for TCR Jbeta segments. Amplification of the CDR3 region of rearranged TCR beta genes was performed with a multiplex PCR assay on genomic DNA. Amplified TCR beta libraries were sequenced as 87-base-pair reads on the Illumina HiSeq System. For the original study's pipeline: Across the roughly 600 repertoires, a later analysis counted tens of millions of unique TCR beta chains, about 10 million of which were shared by at least two donors. Raw reads were error-corrected and collapsed into unique sequences by a nearest-neighbor algorithm in which closely related sequences were merged to remove PCR and sequencing errors. Alignment of CDR3 sequences to IMGT reference sequences was used to assign V, D and J gene segments. For a sequence to be retained, at least a six-nucleotide match to both a V gene segment and a J gene segment was required. Rearrangements were called productive when the CDR3 lacked stop codons and stayed in frame with V and J; all others were non-productive. CDR3 was defined by IMGT convention, running from the second conserved V-encoded cysteine to the conserved J-encoded phenylalanine. Sequences without an unambiguous match to a single V gene segment were excluded from the earlier analysis of 500 to 700 of the donors. An earlier analysis of some 500 of the donors classified V segments as functional when productive rearrangements were above 56.7% and as segregating when the standard deviation between donors was above 5%. A statistical classification framework was developed to diagnose cytomegalovirus status using the catalog of TCR beta chain sequences. V and J gene assignment, in a later analysis, came from comparing TCR nucleotide sequences with IMGT/GENE-DB human TR gene sequences. The TCRdist pipeline was used in a later analysis to assign CDR3 sequences and most-parsimonious VDJ recombination scenarios. In a later analysis, each TCR beta chain was defined by its CDR3 amino acid sequence together with its V-gene family, and reads lacking a unique V-gene family were excluded. To address suspected cross-contamination and a sequencing artifact, a later analysis removed roughly 640 highly shared, low-generation-probability nucleotide sequences. A later analysis calculated a clonal expansion index for each public chain from normalized within-repertoire ranks of inferred template counts. A later analysis computed generation probabilities with a VDJ recombination model fitted to out-of-frame rearrangements, and checked the results against IGoR. In a later analysis, TCR-TCR, TCR-HLA and TCR-CMV co-occurrence was scored with hypergeometric tests, and a repertoire-size bias correction was applied to TCR pairs. In a later analysis, false discovery rates were estimated by permuting HLA or CMV assignments 20 times. In a later analysis, co-occurring TCRs were grouped with DBSCAN, and TCRdist sequence similarity was added when clustering was performed within HLA-allele-positive subsets. Repertoires with fewer than 30,000 or more than 120,000 public chains, plus five repertoires with anomalous nucleotide sharing, were excluded from co-occurrence clustering. TCRdb limited this immuneACCESS table to in-frame rearrangements with V and J called. A share of clones is missing; checked studies link under half to unresolved V genes, and the rest is unexplained. V and J calls and clone size are as listed in that table; D and trimming were resolved from the DNA. This sample lists some 150,000 clones; approximately 78% were detected once. The top ten hold roughly 7.7% of the sample.

The cohort was made up of around 720 healthy bone marrow donors. Cohort members were all nominally healthy when sampled, although unrecorded immune exposures were likely present. The donor tested CMV seropositive and was one of the 289 seropositive cohort members. A peripheral blood sample was provided by each donor, and peripheral blood mononuclear cells were used for TCR beta sequencing. The Qiagen DNeasy Blood Extraction Kit was used to extract genomic DNA from the blood cell samples. This receptor was obtained from a woman aged 25 to 39 in good health and CMV-seropositive. Sequences were obtained from PBMCs.

The sequenced DNA is TGTGCCAGCAGTACTCCTCGGGGTGGCGTATCAGATACGCAGTATTTT. Its amino acids are CASSTPRGGVSDTQYF. This chain is built from TRBV6-6 and TRBJ2-3; the D gene is perhaps TRBD2, on 5 matching bases. Trimming costs V 5 bases and J 4 bases, and their ends lie 19 bases apart. The CDR3 runs 16 residues from the cysteine to the phenylalanine. Here the CDR3 DNA is all that survives: 48 bases in frame from base 1. For CDR1 and CDR2, the germline V gene (reference sequence) lists MNHNY and SVGAGI.